Given below is one T cell receptor (beta chain) in context. Original processing methods: Researchers report that nucleated cell counts were estimated from reference gene primer amplification. Measured with immunoSEQ multiplex PCR; TCRdb has only the in-frame clones, and not every one. V and J calls plus clone size are reproduced from that table; the DNA served to infer D and trimming. The sample yields around 400,000 clones, more than 80% seen once. The sample originates from a study of blood T cell repertoires in COVID-19. About the study: Samples representing acute and convalescent COVID-19 were sourced from the United States, Italy and Spain. Sample material is recorded as cDNA or gDNA derived from T cells, B-cell-depleted T cells, or PBMCs.

With V trimmed by 6 bases and J by 8 bases, 15 bases remained unmatched. The CDR3 covers 15 residues. Germline loops: CDR1 MDHEN, CDR2 SYDVKM. The sample taken for sequencing was peripheral blood. This TCR was sampled from a man in his forties or fifties with acute or convalescent COVID-19. The chain couples TRBV28 to TRBJ1-2; 7 bases map to TRBD1. This CDR3 is CASRETGTATGGYTF. The CDR3 coding sequence is TGTGCCAGCAGAGAAACCGGGACAGCCACTGGGGGCTACACCTTC.